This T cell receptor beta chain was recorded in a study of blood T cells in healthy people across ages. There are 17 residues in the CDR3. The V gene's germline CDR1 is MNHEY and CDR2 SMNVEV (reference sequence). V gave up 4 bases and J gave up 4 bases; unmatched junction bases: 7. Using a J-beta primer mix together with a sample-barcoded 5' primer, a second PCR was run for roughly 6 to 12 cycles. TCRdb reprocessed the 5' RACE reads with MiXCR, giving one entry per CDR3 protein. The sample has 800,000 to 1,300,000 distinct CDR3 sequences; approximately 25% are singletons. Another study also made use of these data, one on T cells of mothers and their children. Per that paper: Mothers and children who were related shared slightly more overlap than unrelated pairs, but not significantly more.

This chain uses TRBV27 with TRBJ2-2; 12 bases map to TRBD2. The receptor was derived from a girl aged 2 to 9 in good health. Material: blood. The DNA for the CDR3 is TGTGCCAGCAGTTCCCTAGCGGGAGGGCCTAGCACCGGGGAGCTGTTTTTT. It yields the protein CASSSLAGGPSTGELFF.